Presented here are 15 T cell receptor beta chains from one specimen sequenced in a study of cytomegalovirus exposure and HLA in healthy donors (dated by TCRdb to about 2017). Libraries were constructed by the immunoSEQ multiplex PCR assay. The multiplex PCR relied on a mix of 60 forward primers for TCR Vbeta segments and 13 reverse primers for TCR Jbeta segments. TCRdb carries this immuneACCESS record with in-frame sequences only. Its versions omit some clonotypes, under half of them owing to an unresolved V gene in the studies checked, with the rest unexplained. Counted in this sample were some 200,000 clones; around 86% of them appeared once. 0.8% of the sample rests with the top ten. Sequences were obtained from PBMCs. These TCRs come from a woman under 30 in good health and CMV-seronegative.

The chain carries TRBV10-1 and TRBJ1-1; D call uncertain. CDR3 length: 15 amino acids. V was shortened by 5 bases and J by 7 bases, with 20 bases between the two germline ends. Germline assignment: CDR1 WNHNN and CDR2 SYGVQD (reference sequence). CDR3 loop: CASSPDPDGISEAFF. CDR3 coding DNA: TGCGCCAGCAGTCCGGACCCCGACGGGATCAGTGAAGCTTTCTTT.

V usage is TRBV29-1 and J usage is TRBJ2-7; D remains unclear. This CDR3 spans 12 amino acids. V was pared by 4 bases and J by 3 bases, with 10 bases between. Looked up from germline, CDR1 is SQVTM and CDR2 is ANQGSEA. The CDR3 DNA reads as TGCAGCGTTGTATCCCCCGTCTACGAGCAGTACTTC. This gives the protein CSVVSPVYEQYF.

V is TRBV27 and J is TRBJ2-5; 9 nucleotides match TRBD1. This CDR3 is 14 amino acids long. Germline V lookup: CDR1 MNHEY, CDR2 SMNVEV (reference sequence). The V and J ends lost 4 bases and 5 bases, in that order; junction bases with no gene match: 5. Here the CDR3 DNA reads TGTGCCAGCAGTTACAGGGGGCGAACGGAGACCCAGTACTTC. Amino acids: CASSYRGRTETQYF.

The chain joins TRBV9 to TRBJ2-3, with TRBD2 matching 9 bases. The V segment lost 4 bases and the J segment 3 bases; nucleotides outside the gene matches: 9. This CDR3 comprises 16 residues. Germline-derived CDR1 and CDR2 are SGDLS and YYNGEE. This CDR3 reads CASSPVAGDVTDTQYF. CDR3 in DNA: TGTGCCAGCAGCCCGGTAGCGGGAGATGTTACAGATACGCAGTATTTT.

The gene calls are TRBV11-2 and TRBJ2-7, with 7 bases aligning to TRBD2. The germline CDR1 and CDR2 sequences are SGHAT and FQNNGV. The CDR3 totals 15 residues. The trim removed 2 bases at V and 0 bases at J, leaving 4 bases unmatched. The CDR3: CASSLSSSGSYEQYF. The CDR3 DNA reads TGTGCCAGCAGCTTATCGTCTAGCGGCTCCTACGAGCAGTACTTC.

The chain joins TRBV27 to TRBJ2-7; D remains unclear. V lost 5 bases, J lost 2 bases, and 10 bases lay in between. The germline V gene encodes CDR1 MNHEY and CDR2 SMNVEV (reference sequence). The CDR3 contains 13 residues. The CDR3 sequence is CASSRTETYEQYF. CDR3 bases: TGTGCCAGCAGTCGCACGGAGACCTACGAGCAGTACTTC.

The chain recombines TRBV7-9 with TRBJ1-1; tentative D call: TRBD1 (6 bases). The germline gives CDR1 SEHNR, CDR2 FQNEAQ (reference sequence). CDR3 size: 13 residues. The V and J ends lost 5 bases and 4 bases respectively, with 11 bases between them. The CDR3 region has the DNA TGTGCCAGCAGCCTGGGACACTCCACTGAAGCTTTCTTT. It yields the protein CASSLGHSTEAFF.

In this sample, this clone turned up once. The chain has TRBV28 and TRBJ2-3; D is possibly TRBD2 (6 bases). The germline V gene encodes CDR1 MDHEN and CDR2 SYDVKM. The length of the CDR3 is 15 residues. Trimming cost V 6 bases and J 4 bases, with 17 bases left between them. DNA for the CDR3: TGTGCCAGCAGCCTAGGAGGCGGGACTTCAGATACGCAGTATTTT. It is translated as CASSLGGGTSDTQYF.

The chain combines TRBV6-5 with TRBJ2-7; TRBD1 aligns across 7 bases. The germline CDR1 and CDR2 sequences are MNHEY and SVGAGI. After removal of 2 bases from V and 9 bases from J, the junction contained 13 bases not matched to a gene. This CDR3 spans 15 amino acids. The CDR3 nucleotides are TGTGCCAGCAGTTACGAGAGAAAGGGGGCGAGAGGGCAGTACTTC. This sequence encodes CASSYERKGARGQYF.

In its sample, this clone was seen a few times. J is TRBJ2-1 and V is TRBV5-4, with 8 nucleotides matching TRBD2. The CDR3 loop spans 15 amino acids. The V segment lost 1 base and the J segment 4 bases; nucleotides outside the gene matches: 4. Germline-derived CDR1 and CDR2 are SGHNT and YYREEE (reference sequence). CDR3: CASSLTGGAYNEQFF. The CDR3 region has the DNA TGTGCCAGCAGCTTGACGGGGGGGGCATACAATGAGCAGTTCTTC.

J is TRBJ2-7 and V is TRBV5-1, with D tentatively TRBD1 (5 bases). The germline V gene encodes CDR1 SGHRS and CDR2 YFSETQ. The CDR3 spans 14 residues. The V and J ends lost 2 bases and 6 bases respectively, with 15 bases between them. CDR3: CASSFQGGSGEQYF. The CDR3 nucleotides read TGCGCCAGCAGCTTTCAGGGTGGGTCCGGCGAGCAGTACTTC.

This clone has more than one count but fewer than ten. The J gene is TRBJ1-5, the V gene TRBV19, with D possibly TRBD1 on 5 matching bases. CDR3 length: 14 residues. V lost 6 bases and J 0 bases, leaving 9 bases between the germline ends. Germline lookup yields CDR1 LNHDA and CDR2 SQIVND (reference sequence). The DNA for the CDR3 is TGTGCCAGTAGGAGGACACTTAGCAATCAGCCCCAGCATTTT. It codes for CASRRTLSNQPQHF.

The genes are TRBV27 and TRBJ2-1; TRBD2 matches at 10 bases. The CDR3 runs 15 residues. Germline V lookup: CDR1 MNHEY, CDR2 SMNVEV (reference sequence). The V segment lost 1 base and the J segment 7 bases; nucleotides outside the gene matches: 4. The CDR3 DNA sequence: TGTGCCAGCAGTTTATGGGGACTAGCGATGAATGAGCAGTTCTTC. Amino acids: CASSLWGLAMNEQFF.

The chain combines TRBV29-1 with TRBJ1-4, with D perhaps matching TRBD1 (6 bases). CDR1 and CDR2 from the germline V gene are SQVTM and ANQGSEA. There are 13 residues in the CDR3. Trimming pared 6 bases from V and 6 bases from J, leaving 14 bases between. The DNA of the CDR3 is TGCAGCGTGCGGCCAGGGGCATATGAAAAACTGTTTTTT. This sequence encodes CSVRPGAYEKLFF. Combining the CDR3 with reference TRBV29-1 and TRBJ1-4 gives the whole variable domain SAVISQKPSRDICQRGTSLTIQCQVDSQVTMMFWYRQQPGQSLTLIATANQGSEATYESGFVIDKFPISRPNLTFSTLTVSNMSPEDSSIYLCSVRPGAYEKLFFGSGTQLSVL.

The V and J genes are TRBV5-4 and TRBJ1-1; a weak D match, TRBD1 (5 bases). The V gene lost 1 base and the J gene lost 6 bases, with 13 bases spanning the gap. The V gene's germline CDR1 is SGHNT and CDR2 YYREEE (reference sequence). The CDR3 runs to 14 residues. The CDR3 nucleotides read TGTGCCAGCAGCTTGAGACAGTTGAGAGCTGAAGCTTTCTTT. Amino acids: CASSLRQLRAEAFF.